The rows below give T cell receptor beta chains drawn from one sample of a study of glioma-infiltrating T cells after dendritic cell vaccination. TCRdb keeps only in-frame clones here, not all; method: immunoSEQ multiplex PCR. The sample consists of approximately 90,000 clones, more than 75% of them appearing once. Sample: blood, taken before dendritic cell vaccination. The origin of the receptors is a human donor with glioblastoma. Each CDR3 is given with its conserved first and last residue. D genes are given only for firm matches. Some rows have no size entry. The others give once, few or many, or a class for an expanded clone.

abundance,len,d_gene,v_gene,j_gene,CDR3nt,CDR3aa
NA,16,TRBD2,TRBV5-1,TRBJ2-5,TGCGCCAGCAGCTATAACCCCCTAGCGGGAGGAGAGACCCAGTACTTC,CASSYNPLAGGETQYF
NA,14,NA,TRBV7-3,TRBJ2-1,TGTGCCAGCAGCTTCGCGGGCTTGTTCCAGGTCCCGCTCTTC,CASSFAGLFQVPLF
NA,13,TRBD1,TRBV6-5,TRBJ2-3,TGTGCCAGCACCCGACAGGGTTGGGATACGCAGTATTTT,CASTRQGWDTQYF
NA,14,NA,TRBV2,TRBJ2-7,TGTGCCAGCAGTGAAGCCAACACCTCCTACGAGCAGTACTTC,CASSEANTSYEQYF
NA,12,NA,TRBV6-5,TRBJ2-5,TGTGCCAGCAGCACGGGGGGCTGGGCCCAGTACTTC,CASSTGGWAQYF
NA,15,TRBD2,TRBV7-2,TRBJ2-7,TGTGCCAGCAGCTTACGGCTTAGCGGGAGGGGCGAGCAGTACTTC,CASSLRLSGRGEQYF
few,14,TRBD1,TRBV5-1,TRBJ1-5,TGCGCCAGCAGCCCGACAGGGCCCAATCAGCCCCAGCATTTT,CASSPTGPNQPQHF
few,16,TRBD2,TRBV7-7,TRBJ2-1,TGTGCTAGCAGCCCGGGACTAGCGGGAGGAGGCAATGAGCAGTTCTTC,CASSPGLAGGGNEQFF
NA,15,NA,TRBV5-6,TRBJ1-2,TGTGCCAGCAGCTTACCGAGGGCGTCTAACTATGGCTACACCTTC,CASSLPRASNYGYTF
once,16,NA,TRBV7-2,TRBJ1-5,TGTGCCAGCAGTTACCGTGGACAAGCTAGCAATCAGCCCCAGCATTTT,CASSYRGQASNQPQHF
NA,15,TRBD2,TRBV27,TRBJ2-5,TGTGCCAGCAGTTCTAGCGGGGGGGGCGGAGAGACCCAGTACTTC,CASSSSGGGGETQYF
NA,15,TRBD1,TRBV4-1,TRBJ1-1,TGCGCCAGCAGCCAGGGTTCGACAGGGGATGGTGAAGCTTTCTTT,CASSQGSTGDGEAFF
NA,13,TRBD2,TRBV2,TRBJ2-3,TGTGCCAGCGGGACTAGCGGATCAGATACGCAGTATTTT,CASGTSGSDTQYF
NA,15,TRBD1,TRBV19,TRBJ1-1,TGTGCCAGTAGTACCACAGGGGGCGTGAACACTGAAGCTTTCTTT,CASSTTGGVNTEAFF
NA,17,TRBD2,TRBV14,TRBJ2-5,TGTGCCAGCAGCCAAGCCCTTAGAGGGAGGGCGGGAGAGACCCAGTACTTC,CASSQALRGRAGETQYF
once,14,NA,TRBV19,TRBJ2-2,TGTGCCAGTTCAGGGGAAGCGAACACCGGGGAGCTGTTTTTT,CASSGEANTGELFF
few,14,TRBD2,TRBV5-1,TRBJ2-1,TGCGCCAGCAGTAGCGGGTTTATAAACAATGAGCAGTTCTTC,CASSSGFINNEQFF
NA,14,TRBD2,TRBV7-2,TRBJ2-5,TGTGCCAGCAGCCCCTGGGGGGGCCAAGAGACCCAGTACTTC,CASSPWGGQETQYF
NA,16,TRBD1,TRBV4-1,TRBJ1-4,TGCGCCAGCAGCGCAAGCGACAGGGGGCTGTATGAAAAACTGTTTTTT,CASSASDRGLYEKLFF
NA,14,NA,TRBV15,TRBJ1-1,TGTGCCACCAGCGGGGGACAAAAGGGCACTGAAGCTTTCTTT,CATSGGQKGTEAFF
few,17,TRBD2,TRBV4-3,TRBJ2-3,TGCGCCAGCAGCCAAGACGTAGTAGCGGGACCCACAGATACGCAGTATTTT,CASSQDVVAGPTDTQYF
few,15,TRBD1,TRBV27,TRBJ2-7,TGTGCCAGCAGTTCCCAGGGACAGGGGGCGCGTGAGCAGTACTTC,CASSSQGQGAREQYF
NA,16,TRBD2,TRBV7-9,TRBJ2-1,TGTGCCAGCAGCCCTTTGGGGGGGAGTAGGTACAATGAGCAGTTCTTC,CASSPLGGSRYNEQFF
NA,15,NA,TRBV30,TRBJ2-7,TGTGCCTGGACTCTCAGTGGTACAGAGCCCTACGAGCAGTACTTC,CAWTLSGTEPYEQYF
NA,13,NA,TRBV7-6,TRBJ1-6,TGTGCCAGCAGCGAGACAGGATATTCACCCCTCCACTTT,CASSETGYSPLHF
NA,14,TRBD1,TRBV10-3,TRBJ1-1,TGTGCCATCAGTCGACAGGGGCGGAACACTGAAGCTTTCTTT,CAISRQGRNTEAFF
NA,15,NA,TRBV30,TRBJ1-1,TGTGCCTGGAGTCGATCATATCGGGGGAACACTGAAGCTTTCTTT,CAWSRSYRGNTEAFF
NA,15,TRBD2,TRBV12-5,TRBJ2-3,TGTGCTAGTGGTCCCGGACTAGCCCTCACAGATACGCAGTATTTT,CASGPGLALTDTQYF
NA,14,NA,TRBV18,TRBJ2-7,TGTGCCAGCTCACGAGTCGGGGACACCTACGAGCAGTACTTC,CASSRVGDTYEQYF
NA,13,TRBD2,TRBV9,TRBJ2-1,TGTGCCAGCACGCGGGAGGGCCCCAATGAGCAGTTCTTC,CASTREGPNEQFF
NA,15,TRBD1,TRBV7-2,TRBJ1-2,TGTGCCAGCAGCTTAGGACAGGGGCTGAACTATGGCTACACCTTC,CASSLGQGLNYGYTF